The 32 T cell receptor beta chains listed next were all sequenced from one sample in a study of T cells in Graves' hyperthyroidism and ophthalmopathy. From RNA transcripts, TCR beta CDR3 regions were amplified. HTBI primers were employed in a first-round RT-PCR of the TCR CDR3. One entry per CDR3 protein, called by TCRdb with MiXCR from the multiplex PCR reads. The table records 400,000 to 500,000 distinct CDR3 sequences, roughly 14% of them present only once. Material for sequencing was blood. The receptor source for this set is a man aged 18 to 29 with Graves' ophthalmopathy.

This clonotype was counted many times. The V call is TRBV19, the J call TRBJ1-1; D is undetermined. CDR1 LNHDA and CDR2 SQIVND come from the germline V gene (reference sequence). The CDR3 totals 13 residues. Trimming removed 1 base at V and 5 bases at J, with 8 bases between. The chain's CDR3 is CASSIGRWTEAFF. In DNA, the CDR3 is TGTGCCAGTAGTATAGGGAGGTGGACTGAAGCTTTCTTT.

This clonotype was counted ten times or more. This chain uses TRBV11-3 with TRBJ2-1, with 8 bases that match TRBD2. The CDR3 is made up of 15 amino acids. With 7 bases clipped from V and 4 bases from J, the junction kept 9 bases outside the gene matches. The germline CDR1 and CDR2 sequences are SGHNT and YENEEA. The CDR3 sequence is CASNEAGGQYNEQFF. CDR3 DNA: TGTGCCAGCAATGAGGCGGGGGGACAATACAATGAGCAGTTCTTC.

This clonotype has a count of ten or more. The rearrangement uses TRBV9 and TRBJ2-7; D is unresolved. Germline-derived CDR1 and CDR2 are SGDLS and YYNGEE. V shed 0 bases and J shed 5 bases, with 6 bases lying between them. This CDR3 region has 12 residues. For the CDR3, the DNA is TGTGCCAGCAGCGTAGCTGGGAACGAGCAGTACTTC. Translated: CASSVAGNEQYF. The full variable domain, with the rest looked up from reference TRBV9 and TRBJ2-7, is DSGVTQTPKHLITATGQRVTLRCSPRSGDLSVYWYQQSLDQGLQFLIQYYNGEERAKGNILERFSAQQFPDLHSELNLSSLELGDSALYFCASSVAGNEQYFGPGTRLTVT.

This clonotype has ten or more counts. V and J are TRBV7-2 and TRBJ2-1; possibly TRBD1 for D (6 bases). The V and J ends lost 4 bases and 6 bases respectively, with 16 bases between them. The CDR3 consists of 15 residues. In germline, CDR1 is SGHTA, CDR2 FQGNSA. In nucleotides, the CDR3 is TGTGCCAGCAGCTCACCGGTCCAGGGGTCCAATGAGCAGTTCTTC. It encodes CASSSPVQGSNEQFF.

This sequence joins TRBV7-9 and TRBJ1-1; no clear D. CDR3 length: 12 amino acids. V was shortened by 3 bases and J by 2 bases, with 4 bases between the two germline ends. From germline, CDR1 is SEHNR and CDR2 FQNEAQ (reference sequence). In DNA form, the CDR3 reads TGTGCCAGCAGCTTTAAAAACACTGAAGCTTTCTTT. Its protein product is CASSFKNTEAFF.

The table lists this clonotype with many counts. The chain links TRBV11-2 to TRBJ1-1; no clear D. This CDR3 has 13 residues. V was shortened by 3 bases and J by 4 bases, with 9 bases between the two germline ends. Germline-derived CDR1 and CDR2 are SGHAT and FQNNGV. The CDR3 spells CASSLGFSTEAFF. The CDR3 DNA reads as TGTGCCAGCAGCTTGGGTTTCAGCACTGAAGCTTTCTTT.

The table lists this clonotype with a few counts. The chain employs TRBV9 and TRBJ2-7, with no clear D. Trimming took off 0 bases at V and 3 bases at J, with 7 bases between the two ends. This CDR3 region has 13 residues. Per the germline V gene, CDR1 is SGDLS and CDR2 is YYNGEE. The chain's CDR3 is CASSVESHYEQYF. As DNA, the CDR3 is TGTGCCAGCAGCGTAGAGTCCCACTACGAGCAGTACTTC.

Concerning this clonotype: A read error is possible here, since a much larger clone lies one base away. The chain recombines TRBV3-1 with TRBJ1-1; TRBD1 might be the D (5 bases). CDR3 length equals 16 residues. V shed 2 bases and J shed 4 bases, with 17 bases lying between them. The germline gives CDR1 LGHDT, CDR2 YNNKEL (reference sequence). The CDR3 sequence: CASSQSTGGKVTEAFF. The CDR3 DNA reads as TGTGCCAGCAGCCAAAGCACAGGAGGCAAGGTCACTGAAGCTTTCTTT. Combining the CDR3 with reference TRBV3-1 and TRBJ1-1 gives the whole variable domain DTAVSQTPKYLVTQMGNDKSIKCEQNLGHDTMYWYKQDSKKFLKIMFSYNNKELIINETVPNRFSPKSPDKAHLNLHINSLELGDSAVYFCASSQSTGGKVTEAFFGQGTRLTVV.

In this sample, this clonotype turned up many times. The V and J genes are TRBV3-1 and TRBJ1-1; possible D gene TRBD1, 5 bases. V dropped 3 bases and J dropped 0 bases, with 11 bases sitting between them. This CDR3 spans 15 amino acids. Germline CDR1 LGHDT, CDR2 YNNKEL (reference sequence). The CDR3 protein is CASSHSGFMNTEAFF. CDR3 nucleotide sequence: TGTGCCAGCAGCCACTCAGGGTTCATGAACACTGAAGCTTTCTTT.

For this clonotype: The CDR3 end shows no conserved phenylalanine or tryptophan, and so a read error is likely. The chain joins TRBV7-3 to TRBJ2-1; 12 bases match TRBD2. Trimming cost V 2 bases and J 4 bases; bases outside gene matches: 0. This CDR3 is built from 15 residues. The germline gives CDR1 SGHTA, CDR2 FQGTGA. The CDR3 spells CASSLGTSGYNEQFL. CDR3 DNA: TGTGCCAGCAGCTTAGGGACTAGCGGGTACAATGAGCAGTTCCTC.

This clonotype was recorded many times. The chain employs TRBV12-3 or TRBV12-4 and TRBJ2-1; 7 bases align to TRBD2. The length of the CDR3 is 15 residues. J was trimmed by 4 bases and V by 1 base; bases with no gene match: 4. CDR3 sequence: CASSLGAGGYNEQFF. The CDR3 DNA follows: TGTGCCAGCAGTTTAGGGGCCGGGGGGTACAATGAGCAGTTCTTC.

This clonotype was observed at least ten times. The chain joins TRBV5-1 to TRBJ1-2; possible D gene TRBD1, 5 bases. Germline-derived CDR1 and CDR2 are SGHRS and YFSETQ. V was shortened by 0 bases and J by 0 bases, with 9 bases between the two germline ends. There are 15 residues in the CDR3. The CDR3 DNA follows: TGCGCCAGCAGCTTGGACGGGGCGGCTAACTATGGCTACACCTTC. Translating it yields CASSLDGAANYGYTF. The entire variable domain, with the rest obtained from reference TRBV5-1 and TRBJ1-2, is as follows: KAGVTQTPRYLIKTRGQQVTLSCSPISGHRSVSWYQQTPGQGLQFLFEYFSETQRNKGNFPGRFSGRQFSNSRSEMNVSTLELGDSALYLCASSLDGAANYGYTFGSGTRLTVV.

The sample holds many counts of this clonotype. The V call is TRBV12-3 or TRBV12-4, the J call TRBJ2-7; 8 positions match TRBD2. CDR3 length: 16 residues. The V segment lost 5 bases and the J segment 5 bases; nucleotides outside the gene matches: 14. CDR3 sequence reads: CASSPRTSPERNEQYF. The CDR3 DNA sequence: TGTGCCAGCAGTCCTCGGACTAGCCCCGAGAGAAACGAGCAGTACTTC.

This clonotype appeared many times. The V call is TRBV11-2, the J call TRBJ1-1; D unclear. The CDR3 length is 12 residues. The V end lost 5 bases, the J end lost 1 base, and 5 bases lay between the germline ends. The germline V gene encodes CDR1 SGHAT and CDR2 FQNNGV. The CDR3 sequence: CASSLQNTEAFF. The CDR3 bases are TGTGCCAGCAGCCTACAGAACACTGAAGCTTTCTTT. Supplemented by reference TRBV11-2 and TRBJ1-1, the full variable domain reads EAGVAQSPRYKIIEKRQSVAFWCNPISGHATLYWYQQILGQGPKLLIQFQNNGVVDDSQLPKDRFSAERLKGVDSTLKIQPAKLEDSAVYLCASSLQNTEAFFGQGTRLTVV.

This clonotype was seen only a few times. The genes are TRBV5-1 and TRBJ2-2, with D uncertain. CDR3 length: 15 amino acids. V was cut by 0 bases and J by 6 bases, with 12 bases left in between. The germline gives CDR1 SGHRS, CDR2 YFSETQ. CDR3 bases: TGCGCCAGCAGCTTGGCCGGGCTACACGCCGGGGAGCTGTTTTTT. It is translated as CASSLAGLHAGELFF. The full variable domain, rest sourced from reference TRBV5-1 and TRBJ2-2, is KAGVTQTPRYLIKTRGQQVTLSCSPISGHRSVSWYQQTPGQGLQFLFEYFSETQRNKGNFPGRFSGRQFSNSRSEMNVSTLELGDSALYLCASSLAGLHAGELFFGEGSRLTVL.

The V and J genes are TRBV20-1 and TRBJ1-3, with a weak D call TRBD1 (6 bases). The CDR3 totals 15 residues. Germline V gene lookup returns CDR1 DFQATT and CDR2 SNEGSKA (reference sequence). Trimming took 3 bases from V and 2 from J, leaving 14 bases between them. CDR3 DNA sequence: TGCAGTGCTAGTACTCCGGGGACAACTGGAAACACCATATATTTT. Protein sequence: CSASTPGTTGNTIYF.

This clonotype was observed many times. The chain is built from TRBV7-8 and TRBJ2-7; D is ambiguous. Deletions cut 0 bases from V and 6 bases from J, with 9 bases between. CDR3 length equals 13 residues. Germline assignment: CDR1 SGHVS and CDR2 FQNEAQ. The DNA for the CDR3 is TGTGCCAGCAGCTTAGCGCTGACAAGCGAGCAGTACTTC. This gives the protein CASSLALTSEQYF.

This clonotype was found many times. The chain carries TRBV7-8 and TRBJ1-6; D is unresolved. The CDR3 totals 12 residues. Germline assignment: CDR1 SGHVS and CDR2 FQNEAQ. Deletions cut 5 bases from V and 14 bases from J, with 13 bases between. The CDR3 DNA reads TGTGCCAGCAGCCTAGAGTCTTCTACCCTCCACTTT. This gives the protein CASSLESSTLHF.

With regard to this clonotype: A read error may explain this, as a much larger clone is one base away. The J gene is TRBJ2-7, the V gene TRBV19; 11 positions agree with TRBD2. The trim removed 3 bases at V and 7 bases at J, leaving 8 bases unmatched. The CDR3 runs to 15 residues. Germline CDR1 LNHDA, CDR2 SQIVND (reference sequence). The CDR3 DNA is TGTGCCAGTAGTATGCTAGCGGGGGGATCCAATGAGCAGTACTTC. This codes for CASSMLAGGSNEQYF.

The table lists this clonotype with many counts. The V and J genes are TRBV18 and TRBJ1-5; TRBD1 matches at 7 bases. This CDR3 spans 16 amino acids. Germline values: CDR1 KGHSH, CDR2 LQKENI. The J segment lost 6 bases and the V segment lost 3 bases, leaving 11 bases of the junction unmatched. The CDR3 loop is CASSPAFGQEGQPQHF. Written as DNA, the CDR3 is TGTGCCAGCTCACCCGCCTTCGGACAGGAGGGTCAGCCCCAGCATTTT.

This clonotype was picked up a small number of times. This sequence joins TRBV25-1 and TRBJ1-2, with unresolved D. V dropped 1 base and J dropped 4 bases, with 10 bases sitting between them. Germline lookup yields CDR1 MGHDK and CDR2 SYGVNS. This CDR3 region has 14 residues. CDR3 sequence (DNA): TGTGCCAGCAGTGAATTTGGCCTGATCTATGGCTACACCTTC. Encoded protein: CASSEFGLIYGYTF.

This clonotype was recorded many times. The CDR3 is CASSGQALGRTEAFF. The CDR3 coding sequence is TGTGCCAGCAGTGGACAGGCTTTGGGGAGGACTGAAGCTTTCTTT. V usage is TRBV2 and J usage is TRBJ1-1, with D perhaps TRBD1 (6 bases). Germline assignment: CDR1 SNHLY and CDR2 FYNNEI. This CDR3 has 15 residues. V lost 4 bases to trimming and J lost 5 bases, with 17 bases between them.

The chain has TRBV6-2 or TRBV6-3 and TRBJ2-7, with D uncertain. The length of the CDR3 is 13 residues. Per germline, CDR1 MNHEY and CDR2 SVGEGT. Trimming pared 4 bases from V and 1 base from J, leaving 8 bases between. Here the CDR3 DNA reads TGTGCCAGCAGTTTTAGACAATCCTACGAGCAGTACTTC. Translating gives CASSFRQSYEQYF.

This clonotype has a handful of counts. The chain is built from TRBV6-5 and TRBJ2-6, with D maybe TRBD1 (5 bases). Trimming stripped 2 bases from V and 16 bases from J, with 18 bases between. Looked up from germline, CDR1 is MNHEY and CDR2 is SVGAGI. The CDR3 consists of 14 residues. The CDR3 nucleotides are TGTGCCAGCAGTTACCGGACATACCTCCCCCTTCTGACTTTC. Its translation: CASSYRTYLPLLTF.

The chain links TRBV9 to TRBJ2-3; D is unclear. The V gene lost 0 bases and the J gene lost 2 bases, with 7 bases spanning the gap. Per germline, CDR1 SGDLS and CDR2 YYNGEE. This CDR3 has 14 amino acids. CDR3 coding DNA: TGTGCCAGCAGCGTAGATCAGGTCACAGATACGCAGTATTTT. Encoded protein: CASSVDQVTDTQYF.

This clonotype came up many times. The genes are TRBV18 and TRBJ1-2; D not certain. The CDR3 is made up of 13 amino acids. Germline loops: CDR1 KGHSH, CDR2 LQKENI. Trimming left V 2 bases short and J 5 bases short, with 9 bases between. The CDR3 nucleotides read TGTGCCAGCTCACCAAACTCCGAATATGGCTACACCTTC. Encoded protein: CASSPNSEYGYTF.

A remark on this clonotype: A much larger clonotype is one base distant, so this may be a read error. The chain is built from TRBV11-2 and TRBJ2-3; 12 bases agree with TRBD2. Germline V gene lookup returns CDR1 SGHAT and CDR2 FQNNGV. The length of the CDR3 is 18 residues. Unmatched junction bases numbered 6, after V lost 0 bases and J lost 2 bases. DNA for the CDR3: TGTGCCAGCAGCTTAGAACTAGCGGGAGGTTTCCCCACAGATACGCAGTATTTT. Translating gives CASSLELAGGFPTDTQYF.

Note on this clonotype: A much larger clone lies one base from this, so it may be a read error. The rearrangement uses TRBV2 and TRBJ2-1; possibly TRBD2 for D (5 bases). CDR3 length: 11 residues. The germline CDR1 and CDR2 sequences are SNHLY and FYNNEI. The V gene lost 7 bases and the J gene lost 9 bases, with 10 bases spanning the gap. The CDR3 nucleotides read TGTGCCAGCACCCACACTAGTGAGCAGTTCTTC. It codes for CASTHTSEQFF.

This clonotype was detected many times. The rearrangement uses TRBV12-3 or TRBV12-4 and TRBJ2-7; D uncertain. The CDR3 runs 15 residues. V lost 5 bases and J lost 2, with 16 bases in between. CDR3: CASSPSIGIPYEQYF. For the CDR3, the DNA is TGTGCCAGCAGTCCCAGTATCGGAATCCCCTACGAGCAGTACTTC.

Many counts were recorded for this clonotype. The gene calls are TRBV12-3 or TRBV12-4 and TRBJ2-3, with 9 bases aligning to TRBD2. The trim removed 3 bases at V and 1 base at J, leaving 2 bases unmatched. The CDR3 sequence is 15 residues long. The DNA for the CDR3 is TGTGCCAGCAGTTTCCCTAGCGGGGGCACAGATACGCAGTATTTT. Encoded protein: CASSFPSGGTDTQYF.

This sequence joins TRBV5-5 and TRBJ1-5; D is unresolved. Per germline, CDR1 SGHKS and CDR2 YYEKEE (reference sequence). The CDR3 totals 14 residues. V was pared by 4 bases and J by 4 bases, with 12 bases between. CDR3: CASSPRVGNQPQHF. CDR3 in DNA: TGTGCCAGCAGCCCTAGGGTGGGGAATCAGCCCCAGCATTTT.

In its sample, this clonotype was seen a few times. The chain is built from TRBV6-1 and TRBJ2-3, with 8 bases identical to TRBD2. CDR1 is MNHNS, CDR2 SASEGT, per germline. This CDR3 has 14 amino acids. With V trimmed by 10 bases and J by 3 bases, 9 bases remained unmatched. The CDR3 protein is CANSPGGVTDTQYF. CDR3 bases: TGTGCCAATTCCCCGGGGGGGGTTACAGATACGCAGTATTTT.